The entry below gives a single T cell receptor (beta chain) sequence along with its context. Its antigen specificity is not known. No per-base quality is available; no much larger clone lies one base away. Library prep was done by 5' RACE. The reads were generated on an Illumina HiSeq 2500. A second PCR of about 7 to 12 cycles was performed with a sample-barcoded 5' primer and a J-beta primer mix. Each TCR beta cDNA molecule received a unique molecular identifier from a template-switch 5' adaptor carrying 12 random nucleotides. Each sample yielded at least 3 million CDR3-containing paired-end reads. First-strand cDNA synthesis was performed from all RNA using the Mint cDNA synthesis kit, with priming by a TRBC-specific oligonucleotide. After uracil-DNA glycosylase treatment, a first 18-cycle PCR used universal primers M1SS and BC2_uni_R on all cDNA. The study's processing was this. For normalization, 1 million high-quality reads were randomly selected from each sample, with every read carrying a distinct molecular identifier. Reads sharing molecular identifiers were discarded rather than binned into consensus sequences. CDR3 identification, clonotype clustering and error correction used MiTCR with a Q25 quality threshold and the strictest error-elimination algorithm. A nonparametric unseen species model with Euler transformation was used to estimate lower-bound total TCR beta diversity. In TCRdb, the public reads were trimmed at Q25 with fastp and aligned with MiXCR, with productive beta chains retained. Entries are consolidated by CDR3 protein sequence, retaining the most common genes and DNA. TCRdb's processing, not the study's, gives the V and J calls here. A total of some 1.4 million distinct CDR3 sequences appear in this sample, around 42% of them only once. The top ten constitute 7% to 9.5% of the sample.

The sample is drawn from a study of blood T cells in healthy people across ages (dated by TCRdb to between 2015 and 2016). Regarding the research as a whole: In model experiments, roughly one uniquely barcoded TCR beta cDNA molecule per two T cells was captured by template switching. Using deep sequencing normalized with unique cDNA molecular identifiers, the study measured how TCR beta repertoire diversity changes with age. Four age groups were formed from the donors: young (average around 15 years), middle-aged (approximately 40), aged (roughly 58) and long-lived (approximately 78). To avoid experimental bias, donors of different ages were randomly spread across the sequencing lanes. Two additional independent replicas of 1 million unique cDNA reads from the same blood draw were analyzed for two donors (one aged 18 to 30 and one aged 80 or older). Beyond this particular receptor, the publication reports: The CMV infection status of donors was not known, potentially confounding age-related changes in expanded clonotypes. Because profiling used bulk unsorted PBMCs, naive and antigen-experienced compartments could not be compared conclusively. Observed TCR beta diversity per million T cells fell roughly linearly with age, and a significant reduction was already apparent by age approximately 40. Observed TCR beta diversity correlated strongly with the percentage of naive T cells measured by flow cytometry. Total diversity estimates from one million sequenced T cells were considered lower bounds and underestimates. Compared with the aged group, the long-lived group had more naive CD4+ T cells, fewer expanded clones and increased TCR diversity, suggesting age selection.

As encoded in the germline V gene, CDR1 is LGHNA while CDR2 is YNFKEQ. Counted from cysteine to phenylalanine, this CDR3 has 16 amino acids. The CDR3 DNA has 48 bases and is translated from base 1. V loses 1 base of germline sequence and J loses 8 bases, and the interval between the two ends is 18 bases. Systemically healthy Caucasian individuals from Russia, around 38 in total and aged about 6 to 90 years, were included as donors. Approximately 9.3 milliliters of peripheral blood were drawn from each donor into EDTA-treated Vacutainer tubes. Ficoll-Paque density-gradient centrifugation was used to isolate PBMCs, with at least 6.5 million per sample. Trizol reagent was used to extract total RNA from PBMCs, with at least 5.5 micrograms per sample. For every donor, an aliquot of PBMCs went through flow cytometry to measure the percentages of naive CD45RAhigh/CD27high T cells.

Sequenced: blood. The clonotype was recovered from a woman under 30 in good health. The V and J genes are TRBV4-2 and TRBJ2-1; TRBD2 could be the D gene, as 6 bases match. The bases are TGTGCCAGCAGCCAAGCGCCGGGAGCGGCCCTCTATGAGCAGTTCTTC. Its translation is CASSQAPGAALYEQFF.